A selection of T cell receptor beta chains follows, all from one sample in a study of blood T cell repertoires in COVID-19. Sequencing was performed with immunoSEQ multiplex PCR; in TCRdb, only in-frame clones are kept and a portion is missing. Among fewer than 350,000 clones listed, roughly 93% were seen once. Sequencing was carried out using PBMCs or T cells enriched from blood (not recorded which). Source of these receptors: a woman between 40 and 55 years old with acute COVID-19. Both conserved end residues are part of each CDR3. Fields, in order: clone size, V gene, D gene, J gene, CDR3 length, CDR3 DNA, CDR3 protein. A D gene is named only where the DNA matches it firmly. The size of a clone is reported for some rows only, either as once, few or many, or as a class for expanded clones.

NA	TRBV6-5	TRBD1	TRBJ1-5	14	TGTGCCAGCAGCGGACAGGGTGGCAATCAGCCCCAGCATTTT	CASSGQGGNQPQHF
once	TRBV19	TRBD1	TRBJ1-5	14	TGTGCCAGTAGTGTCGGACAGGCGGGTCAGCCCCAGCATTTT	CASSVGQAGQPQHF
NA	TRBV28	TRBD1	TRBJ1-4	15	TGTGCCAGCAGTTCTCTGGGGACAGGGAATGAAAAACTGTTTTTT	CASSSLGTGNEKLFF
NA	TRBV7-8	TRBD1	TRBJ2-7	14	TGTGCCAGCAGCCGAGGGACAGAACCCTACGAGCAGTACTTC	CASSRGTEPYEQYF
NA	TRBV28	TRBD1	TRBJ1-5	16	TGTGCCAGCAGTTTATCGCCCCAGGGGGCGATTCAGCCCCAGCATTTT	CASSLSPQGAIQPQHF
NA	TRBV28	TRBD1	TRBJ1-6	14	TGTGCCAGCGATATAGACAGGGAAAATTCACCCCTCCACTTT	CASDIDRENSPLHF
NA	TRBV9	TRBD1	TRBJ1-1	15	TGTGCCAGCAGCGCCGACTTGACAGGGCACACTGAAGCTTTCTTT	CASSADLTGHTEAFF
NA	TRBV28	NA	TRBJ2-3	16	TGTGCCAGCAGTACCCCGGGACGGGGGGCCGGGTTCACGCAGTATTTT	CASSTPGRGAGFTQYF
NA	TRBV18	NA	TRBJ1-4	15	TGTGCCAGCTCACCAGGGAAGGGGTCTAATGAAAAACTGTTTTTT	CASSPGKGSNEKLFF
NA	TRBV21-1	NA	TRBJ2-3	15	TGTGCCAGCAGCAAGCGGACAGAGAGCACAGATACGCAGTATTTT	CASSKRTESTDTQYF
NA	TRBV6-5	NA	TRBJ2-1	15	TGTGCCAGCAGTTCTGAGGGAAATTCCTACAATGAGCAGTTCTTC	CASSSEGNSYNEQFF
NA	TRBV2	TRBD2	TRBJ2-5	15	TGTGCCAGCAGAGCCCTAGCGGCCCCTGGGGAGACCCAGTACTTC	CASRALAAPGETQYF
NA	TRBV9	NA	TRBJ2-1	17	TGTGCCAGCAGCGCCCAGGGGGTAGCGGGGTTCTACAATGAGCAGTTCTTC	CASSAQGVAGFYNEQFF
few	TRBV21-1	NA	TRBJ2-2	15	TGTGCCAGCAGCCGAAGGCCCTCGGGCACCGGGGAGCTGTTTTTT	CASSRRPSGTGELFF
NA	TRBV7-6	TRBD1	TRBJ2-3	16	TGTGCCAGCAGCCTCTTACCGGGACAGGGAACAGATACGCAGTATTTT	CASSLLPGQGTDTQYF
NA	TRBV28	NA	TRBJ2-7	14	TGTGCCAGCGACCCGGGATTTCTGGGCTACGAGCAGTACTTC	CASDPGFLGYEQYF
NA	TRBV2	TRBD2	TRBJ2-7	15	TGTGCCAGCAGTCAGAGTCCGGGAGGGCCCTACGAGCAGTACTTC	CASSQSPGGPYEQYF
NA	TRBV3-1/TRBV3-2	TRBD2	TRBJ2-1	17	TGTGCCAGCAGCCATCTAGCGGGGGGAAGCCCTGGCAATGAGCAGTTCTTC	CASSHLAGGSPGNEQFF
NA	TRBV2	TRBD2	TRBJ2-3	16	TGTGCCAGCAGAGGGGCACTAGCGGGGAGGGAGAATACGCAGTATTTT	CASRGALAGRENTQYF
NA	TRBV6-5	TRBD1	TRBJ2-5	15	TGTGCCAGCAGTTACTCACTGACAGGGGTTGAGACCCAGTACTTC	CASSYSLTGVETQYF
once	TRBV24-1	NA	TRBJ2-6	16	TGTGCCACCAGTGATAGCAGGGCCTCTGGGGCCAACGTCCTGACTTTC	CATSDSRASGANVLTF
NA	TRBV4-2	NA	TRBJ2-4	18	TGTGCCAGCAGCCAAGATCTCCCCGGCGGGTTAGCCAAAAACATTCAGTACTTC	CASSQDLPGGLAKNIQYF
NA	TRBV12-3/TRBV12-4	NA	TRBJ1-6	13	TGTGCCAGCATCGGACAGCTTAATTCACCCCTCCACTTT	CASIGQLNSPLHF
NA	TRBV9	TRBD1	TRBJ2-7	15	TGTGCCAGCAGCGTAGACGAAGGGGGCTCATACGAGCAGTACTTC	CASSVDEGGSYEQYF
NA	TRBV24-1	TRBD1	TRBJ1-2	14	TGTGCCACCAGTGATACAGGGGGCTACTATGGCTACACCTTC	CATSDTGGYYGYTF
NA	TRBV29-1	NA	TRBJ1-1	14	TGCAGCGTTTCCTTGACACAGGGAAACACTGAAGCTTTCTTT	CSVSLTQGNTEAFF
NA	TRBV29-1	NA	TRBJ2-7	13	TGCAGCGTTGTTTCACCGAGCTCCTACGAGCAGTACTTC	CSVVSPSSYEQYF
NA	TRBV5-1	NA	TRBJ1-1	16	TGCGCCAGCAGCTTTATATACCTGACAGGAGACACTGAAGCTTTCTTT	CASSFIYLTGDTEAFF
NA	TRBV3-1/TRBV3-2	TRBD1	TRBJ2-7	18	TGTGCCAGCAGCCAAGACCCCCTTTTACAGGGGGCGGACTACGAGCAGTACTTC	CASSQDPLLQGADYEQYF
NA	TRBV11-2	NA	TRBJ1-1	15	TGTGCCAGCAGCTCCCGGGAGGGTCCGACCACTGAAGCTTTCTTT	CASSSREGPTTEAFF
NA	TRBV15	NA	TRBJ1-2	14	TGTGCCACCAGCACGACAGGCATCAACTATGGCTACACCTTC	CATSTTGINYGYTF
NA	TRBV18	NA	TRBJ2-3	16	TGTGCCAGCTCACCACGGGCTACCGCCCCCACAGATACGCAGTATTTT	CASSPRATAPTDTQYF
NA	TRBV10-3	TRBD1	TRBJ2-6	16	TGTGCCATCAGTGCAGGGGGCCATTCTGGGGCCAACGTCCTGACTTTC	CAISAGGHSGANVLTF
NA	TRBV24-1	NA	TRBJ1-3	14	TGTGCCACGAGCTCTGTCCTCTCTGGAAACACCATATATTTT	CATSSVLSGNTIYF
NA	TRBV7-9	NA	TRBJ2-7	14	TGTGCCAGCAGCCCAGCTGACACTCCCTACGAGCAGTACTTC	CASSPADTPYEQYF
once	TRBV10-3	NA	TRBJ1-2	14	TGTGCCATCAGTGAGGCAGCGGGGGGGCAAGGCTACACCTTC	CAISEAAGGQGYTF